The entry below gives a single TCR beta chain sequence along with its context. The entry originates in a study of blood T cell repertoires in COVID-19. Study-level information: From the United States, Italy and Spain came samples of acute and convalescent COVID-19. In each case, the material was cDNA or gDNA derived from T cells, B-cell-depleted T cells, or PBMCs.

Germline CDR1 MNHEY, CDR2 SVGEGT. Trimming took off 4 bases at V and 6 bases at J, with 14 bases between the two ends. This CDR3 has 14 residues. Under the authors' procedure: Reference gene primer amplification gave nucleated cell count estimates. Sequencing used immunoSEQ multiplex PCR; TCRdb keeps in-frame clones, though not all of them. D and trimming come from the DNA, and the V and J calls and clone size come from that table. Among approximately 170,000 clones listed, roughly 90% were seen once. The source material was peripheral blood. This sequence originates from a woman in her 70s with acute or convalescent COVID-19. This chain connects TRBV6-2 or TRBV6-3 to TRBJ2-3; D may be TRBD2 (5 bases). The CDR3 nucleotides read TGTGCCAGCAGTTTCCTACTCACTAGTGATACGCAGTATTTT. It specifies CASSFLLTSDTQYF.